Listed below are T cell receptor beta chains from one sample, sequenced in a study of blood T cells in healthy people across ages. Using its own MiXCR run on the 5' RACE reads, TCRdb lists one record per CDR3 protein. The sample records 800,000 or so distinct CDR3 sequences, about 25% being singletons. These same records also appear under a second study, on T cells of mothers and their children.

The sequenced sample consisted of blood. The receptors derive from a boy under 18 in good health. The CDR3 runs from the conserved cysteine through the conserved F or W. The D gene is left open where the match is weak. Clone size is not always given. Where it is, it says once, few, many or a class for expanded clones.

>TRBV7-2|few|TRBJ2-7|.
TGTGCCAGCAGCTTACAGGCCCGTGATATTTACGAGCAGTACTTC
CASSLQARDIYEQYF
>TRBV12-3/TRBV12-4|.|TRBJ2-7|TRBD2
TGTGCCAGCAGCTCCGGGACTACTCCTGACGAGCAGTACTTC
CASSSGTTPDEQYF
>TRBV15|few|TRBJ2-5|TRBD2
TGTGCCACCAGCCCCTCAGGAGCGGGGGGGGAGACCCAGTACTTC
CATSPSGAGGETQYF
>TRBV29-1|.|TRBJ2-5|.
TGCAGCGTTGGAGGGGTCCAAGAGACCCAGTACTTC
CSVGGVQETQYF
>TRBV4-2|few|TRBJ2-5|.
TGTGCCAGCAGCCAAGTCCCAGGACCTGCGGAGACCCAGTACTTC
CASSQVPGPAETQYF
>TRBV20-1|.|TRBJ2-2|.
TGCAGTGCTAAGCACGGGACTCCAGATACCGGGGAGCTGTTTTTT
CSAKHGTPDTGELFF
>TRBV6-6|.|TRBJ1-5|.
TGTGCCAGCAGTTACTTACAGGGTGCGGGCAATCAGCCCCAGCATTTT
CASSYLQGAGNQPQHF
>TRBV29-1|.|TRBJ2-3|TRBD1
TGCAGCGCCGCGGGACAGGCGGTTAGCACAGATACGCAGTATTTT
CSAAGQAVSTDTQYF
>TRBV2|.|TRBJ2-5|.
TGTGCCAGCAGTGAAGCTCCCGGGAGCGGAGAGACCCAGTACTTC
CASSEAPGSGETQYF
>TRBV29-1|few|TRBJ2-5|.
TGCAGCGTTGAAGTCCTGGCGGCTGGAGGGCAAGAGACCCAGTACTTC
CSVEVLAAGGQETQYF
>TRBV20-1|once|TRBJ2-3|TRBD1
TGCAGTGCTAGCGGACAGGGGAAATTTGCAGATACGCAGTATTTT
CSASGQGKFADTQYF
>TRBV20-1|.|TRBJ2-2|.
TGCAGTGCTAGAGATATCGGGAACACCGGGGAGCTGTTTTTT
CSARDIGNTGELFF
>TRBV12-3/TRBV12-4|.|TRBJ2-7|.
TGTGCCAGCACTCTACCGGGCCTCTACGAGCAGTACTTC
CASTLPGLYEQYF
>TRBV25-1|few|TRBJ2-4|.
TGTGCCAGCAGTGAATCCGCAGGGGCGGGCCAGTACTTC
CASSESAGAGQYF
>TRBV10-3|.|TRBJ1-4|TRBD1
TGTGCCATCAGACGGGGACAGGGAAATGAAAAACTGTTTTTT
CAIRRGQGNEKLFF
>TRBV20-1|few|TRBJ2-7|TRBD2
TGCAGTGCTAGGCAACTAGCGGGAAGGGAGCAGTACTTC
CSARQLAGREQYF
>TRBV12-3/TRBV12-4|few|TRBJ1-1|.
TGTGCCAGCAGTGTATCACGGGGAAGGGTCACTGAAGCTTTCTTT
CASSVSRGRVTEAFF
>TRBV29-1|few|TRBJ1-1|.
TGCAGCGTTGCGTCGGTGCGCGCTGAAGCTTTCTTT
CSVASVRAEAFF
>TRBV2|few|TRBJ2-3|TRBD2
TGTGCCAGCATTTCTAGCGGGAGTACGGATACGCAGTATTTT
CASISSGSTDTQYF
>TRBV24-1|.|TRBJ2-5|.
TGTGCCACCAGTGATTTTTTGGGGGACCAAGAGACCCAGTACTTC
CATSDFLGDQETQYF
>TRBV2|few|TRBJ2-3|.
TGTGCCAGCAGTGAAGAAGGGTCCACAGATACGCAGTATTTT
CASSEEGSTDTQYF
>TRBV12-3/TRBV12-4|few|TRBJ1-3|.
TGTGCCAGCAGTCCCCACATCAGCTCTGGAAACACCATATATTTT
CASSPHISSGNTIYF
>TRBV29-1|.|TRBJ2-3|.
TGCAGCGTTGATGAGGGGTACACAGATACGCAGTATTTT
CSVDEGYTDTQYF
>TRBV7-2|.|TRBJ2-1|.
TGTGCCAGCACCGGACCCGGGAGGACAGAATCCTACAATGAGCAGTTCTTC
CASTGPGRTESYNEQFF
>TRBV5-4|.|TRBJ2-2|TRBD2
TGTGCCAGCAGCCCGGCTAGCGGGGCGCAACCCGGGGAGCTGTTTTTT
CASSPASGAQPGELFF
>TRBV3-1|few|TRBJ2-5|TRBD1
TGTGCCAGCAGCCATTATACAGGGGGAGAGACCCAGTACTTC
CASSHYTGGETQYF
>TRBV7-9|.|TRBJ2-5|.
TGTGCCAGCAGCTTAGAAATCGGGGACCGGGAGACCCAGTACTTC
CASSLEIGDRETQYF
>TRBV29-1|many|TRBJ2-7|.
TGCAGCGTTGAAGATAACTCCTACGAGCAGTACTTC
CSVEDNSYEQYF
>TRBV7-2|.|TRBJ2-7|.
TGTGCCAGCAGCCTCCTTGGGGTCGAGCAGTACTTC
CASSLLGVEQYF
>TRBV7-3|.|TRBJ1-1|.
TGTGCCAGCAGCTTATTAGCGGTGTTGAACACTGAAGCTTTCTTT
CASSLLAVLNTEAFF
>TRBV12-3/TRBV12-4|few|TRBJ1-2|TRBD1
TGTGCCAGCAGTTTGGTAGACAGGGCTAACTATGGCTACACCTTC
CASSLVDRANYGYTF
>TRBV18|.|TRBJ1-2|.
TGTGCCAGCTCACCCGGGAGAGGGGACTATGGCTACACCTTC
CASSPGRGDYGYTF
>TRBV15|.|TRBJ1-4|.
TGTGCCACCAGCAGTCCCGGGACCAGTAATGAAAAACTGTTTTTT
CATSSPGTSNEKLFF
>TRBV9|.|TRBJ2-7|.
TGTGCCAGCAGCGTAGACGAGGATAGCTCCTACGAGCAGTACTTC
CASSVDEDSSYEQYF
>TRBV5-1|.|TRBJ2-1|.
TGCGCCAGCAGCTTGGACCAGGTTTTGTTCAATGAGCAGTTCTTC
CASSLDQVLFNEQFF
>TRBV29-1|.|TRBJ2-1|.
TGCAGCGTACTACGGTACAATGAGCAGTTCTTC
CSVLRYNEQFF
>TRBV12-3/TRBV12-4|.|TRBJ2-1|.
TGTGCCAGCAGTTTACGGGGTCAGGGGAATGAGCAGTTCTTC
CASSLRGQGNEQFF
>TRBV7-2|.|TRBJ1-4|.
TGTGCCAGAGATATAGTAGGCACTAATGAAAAACTGTTTTTT
CARDIVGTNEKLFF
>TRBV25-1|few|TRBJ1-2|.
TGTGCCAGCAGTGAAAGGGGAAGCTTCACCCGCTATGGCTACACCTTC
CASSERGSFTRYGYTF
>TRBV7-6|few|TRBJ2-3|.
TGTGCCAGCAGCTCGACGGGATTCGATACAGATACGCAGTATTTT
CASSSTGFDTDTQYF
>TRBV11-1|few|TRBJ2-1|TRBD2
TGTGCCAGCAGCTGGGCACCGGGACTAGCGAATGAGCAGTTCTTC
CASSWAPGLANEQFF
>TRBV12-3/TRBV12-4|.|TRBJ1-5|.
TGTGCCAGCAGTTTCGGCGGGCGCAATCAGCCCCAGCATTTT
CASSFGGRNQPQHF
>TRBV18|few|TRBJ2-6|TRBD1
TGTGCCAGCTCACCAGGACAGGGAGCTGGGGCCAACGTCCTGACTTTC
CASSPGQGAGANVLTF
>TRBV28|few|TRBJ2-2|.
TGTGCCAGCAGTTTAGGCCTTATGAACACCGGAGAGCTGTTTTTT
CASSLGLMNTGELFF
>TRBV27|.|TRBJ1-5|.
TGTGCCAGCAGTTTAGTGTCAGCAAATCAGCCCCAGCATTTT
CASSLVSANQPQHF
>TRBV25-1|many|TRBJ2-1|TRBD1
TGTGCCACCCAATGGGACAGAGGACCCCGGGTATTGAATGAGCAGTTCTTC
CATQWDRGPRVLNEQFF
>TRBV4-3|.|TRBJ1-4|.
TGCGCCAGCAGCCGCACATCCGGCAGGGGAACCGAAAAACTGTTTTTT
CASSRTSGRGTEKLFF
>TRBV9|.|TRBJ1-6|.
TGTGCCAGCAGCGTGGATCCAAAGGGGTCACCCCTCCACTTT
CASSVDPKGSPLHF
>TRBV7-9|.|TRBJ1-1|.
TGTGCCAGCGGCGAGGGCACTGAAGCTTTCTTT
CASGEGTEAFF
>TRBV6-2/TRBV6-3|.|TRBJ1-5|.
TGTGCCAGCAGAAATGGTGGCGGAGATAGCAATCAGCCCCAGCATTTT
CASRNGGGDSNQPQHF
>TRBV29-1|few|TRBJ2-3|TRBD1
TGCAGCGCACCTAGGACAGGAAACACAGATACGCAGTATTTT
CSAPRTGNTDTQYF
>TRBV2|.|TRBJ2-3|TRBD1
TGTGCCAGCAGTGCCGGGACAGGGCAGACAGATACGCAGTATTTT
CASSAGTGQTDTQYF
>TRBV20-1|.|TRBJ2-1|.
TGCAGTGCTAACGTCGAGACCGATAAGCAGTTCTTC
CSANVETDKQFF